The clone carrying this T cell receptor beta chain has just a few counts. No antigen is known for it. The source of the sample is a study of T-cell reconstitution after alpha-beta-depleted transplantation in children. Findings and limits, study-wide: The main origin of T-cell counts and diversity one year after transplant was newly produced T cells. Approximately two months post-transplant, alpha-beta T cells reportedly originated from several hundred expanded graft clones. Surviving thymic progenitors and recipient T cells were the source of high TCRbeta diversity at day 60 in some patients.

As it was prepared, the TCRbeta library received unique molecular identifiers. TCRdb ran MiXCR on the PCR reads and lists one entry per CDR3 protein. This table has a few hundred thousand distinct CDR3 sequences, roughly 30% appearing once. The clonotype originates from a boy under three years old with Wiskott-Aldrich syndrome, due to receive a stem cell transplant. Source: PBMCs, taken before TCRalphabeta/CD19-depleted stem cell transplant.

CDR3 region: CASSLVQGDGELFF. The DNA of the CDR3 is TGCGCCAGCAGCTTGGTCCAGGGAGACGGGGAGCTGTTTTTT. The chain carries TRBV5-1 and TRBJ2-2; D might be TRBD1 or TRBD2, each matching 5 bases. The V gene's germline CDR1 is SGHRS and CDR2 YFSETQ. The germline V and J ends were trimmed by 0 bases and 7 bases, with 10 bases remaining between them. CDR3 length: 14 residues.